One and the same sample provided the 27 T cell receptor beta chains below, sequenced in a study of vaccination and CD4 T cells after COVID-19. Stated treatment: roughly 11-day PBMC culture with coronavirus spike peptide pools or control peptides (ViraFEST assay). Once obtained from cultured CD4+ T cells, the DNA was sequenced using the Oncomine TCR Beta short-read assay. TCRdb recomputed calls from the PCR reads with MiXCR, one row per CDR3 protein. The sample shows 20,000 to 25,000 distinct CDR3 sequences, over 60% of them seen only once. For these receptors, no antigen is known. The sequenced sample was CD4+ T cells from blood, cultured in vitro, obtained after SARS-CoV-2 vaccination. The receptors here all came from a human donor who received a COVID-19 vaccine.

The chain recombines TRBV6-1 with TRBJ2-3; 7 bases line up with TRBD2. The CDR3 loop spans 12 amino acids. Trimming took 8 bases from V and 3 from J; bases not matched to a gene: 2. CDR1 MNHNS and CDR2 SASEGT come from the germline V gene. CDR3 coding DNA: TGTGCCAGCCGCGGGGGAACAGATACGCAGTATTTT. Its protein is CASRGGTDTQYF.

This clonotype was counted only a few times. This sequence joins TRBV20-1 and TRBJ2-3; 11 bases agree with TRBD2. V shed 0 bases and J 2 bases; nucleotides not matched to a gene: 7. CDR3 length: 17 amino acids. CDR1 and CDR2 from the germline V gene are DFQATT and SNEGSKA (reference sequence). In DNA, the CDR3 is TGCAGTGCTAGAGATCCGGCTAGCGGGGGGCACACAGATACGCAGTATTTT. Its translation: CSARDPASGGHTDTQYF.

As regards this clonotype: One end of the junction fails to match germline, which may point to a read error. The chain links TRBV24-1 to TRBJ2-1, with D uncertain. Per the germline V gene, CDR1 is KGHDR and CDR2 is SFDVKD. The CDR3 runs to 12 residues. The CDR3 nucleotides read TGTGCCACCAGTGATTTTTACAATGAGCAGTTTTTC. It yields the protein CATSDFYNEQFF.

CDR3 sequence reads: CASSARTGGAGEAFF. CDR3 in DNA: TGTGCCAGCAGTGCTAGAACAGGGGGCGCGGGTGAAGCTTTCTTT. This chain joins TRBV6-1 and TRBJ1-1, with 9 positions matching TRBD1. CDR1 is MNHNS and CDR2 is SASEGT in the germline V gene. The V gene end was trimmed by 4 bases and the J gene end by 7 bases; junction bases not matched to a gene: 10. The CDR3 runs 15 residues.

This clonotype showed up just once. The J gene is TRBJ1-6, the V gene TRBV6-1; D is uncertain. There are 13 residues in the CDR3. Trimming stripped 6 bases from V and 7 bases from J, with 10 bases between. CDR1 and CDR2 from the germline V gene are MNHNS and SASEGT. CDR3 sequence: CASRPPGNSPLHF. In DNA form, the CDR3 reads TGTGCCAGCAGACCGCCTGGCAATTCACCCCTCCACTTT.

This chain joins TRBV10-3 and TRBJ2-5; D possibly matches TRBD1 or TRBD2 (5 bases each). The CDR3 runs to 14 residues. Germline values: CDR1 ENHRY, CDR2 SYGVKD. Trimming left V 6 bases short and J 0 bases short, with 11 bases between. CDR3 loop: CAISPGTYQETQYF. The CDR3 DNA reads TGTGCCATCAGCCCGGGGACGTACCAAGAGACCCAGTACTTC.

The chain has TRBV6-1 and TRBJ1-2, with D hard to call. Germline V gene data show CDR1 as MNHNS and CDR2 as SASEGT. The CDR3 loop spans 11 amino acids. With 11 bases removed from V and 4 bases from J, the gap between germline ends came to 11 bases. The CDR3 reads CASSGLYGYTF. The CDR3 region has the DNA TGTGCCTCCAGCGGGCTCTATGGCTACACCTTC.

V is TRBV20-1 and J is TRBJ2-3; 15 bases agree with TRBD2. V lost 4 bases and J lost 1; bases outside the gene matches: 9. CDR3 size: 18 residues. Germline loops: CDR1 DFQATT, CDR2 SNEGSKA (reference sequence). The CDR3 DNA is TGCAGTGCTAACCCGGGACTAGCGGGGGGTGCTGGCACAGATACGCAGTATTTT. Encoded protein: CSANPGLAGGAGTDTQYF.

The rearrangement links TRBV9 to TRBJ1-2, with D possibly being TRBD1 (6 bases). Germline V lookup: CDR1 SGDLS, CDR2 YYNGEE. V lost 4 bases and J 6 bases, leaving 25 bases between the germline ends. This CDR3 is 17 amino acids long. The CDR3 DNA follows: TGTGCCAGCAGCCCCCCGGGACACCACGCACTTATCCATGGCTACACCTTC. Its protein is CASSPPGHHALIHGYTF.

V usage is TRBV5-1 and J usage is TRBJ2-3, with D tentatively TRBD1 (6 bases). The CDR3 consists of 18 residues. Germline CDR1 SGHRS, CDR2 YFSETQ. Trimming removed 0 bases at V and 4 bases at J, with 21 bases between. The CDR3 here is CASSLEQGASFLADTQYF. CDR3 in DNA: TGCGCCAGCAGCTTGGAACAGGGTGCGAGCTTTTTGGCAGATACGCAGTATTTT.

V is TRBV5-4 and J is TRBJ2-7; D may match TRBD1 or TRBD2 (5 bases each). Germline CDR1 SGHNT, CDR2 YYREEE (reference sequence). V was pared by 3 bases and J by 1 base, with 17 bases between. The CDR3 spans 16 residues. CDR3 in DNA: TGTGCCAGCAGCTCTGGGACCGACCCTCCTTCCTACGAGCAGTACTTC. Translated: CASSSGTDPPSYEQYF.

This chain uses TRBV5-1 with TRBJ2-3; TRBD2 matches at 8 bases. The CDR3 totals 14 residues. Trimming cost V 4 bases and J 4 bases; bases outside gene matches: 5. From germline, CDR1 is SGHRS and CDR2 YFSETQ. In DNA, the CDR3 is TGCGCCAGCAGCATTGGGACTAGGGCAGATACGCAGTATTTT. Protein: CASSIGTRADTQYF.

The chain is built from TRBV7-3 and TRBJ2-5; 10 nucleotides agree with TRBD1. Germline V gives CDR1 SGHTA, CDR2 FQGTGA. V shed 1 base, J shed 5 bases, and the junction held 7 bases outside the gene matches. The CDR3 runs 16 residues. The CDR3 protein is CASSLKGQGIGETQYF. CDR3 bases: TGTGCCAGCAGCTTAAAGGGACAGGGGATCGGGGAGACCCAGTACTTC.

The chain employs TRBV6-1 and TRBJ1-5; TRBD1 is a possible D gene (5 bases). This CDR3 is built from 13 residues. V was trimmed by 8 bases and J by 7 bases, leaving 15 bases between them. Germline lookup yields CDR1 MNHNS and CDR2 SASEGT. In nucleotides, the CDR3 is TGTGCCAGCGTCACGGGGGTGTCCCAGCCCCAGCATTTT. This translates into CASVTGVSQPQHF.

V and J are TRBV5-4 and TRBJ2-3; D possibly corresponds to TRBD2 (6 bases). Trimming took off 1 base at V and 0 bases at J, with 9 bases between the two ends. The germline gives CDR1 SGHNT, CDR2 YYREEE (reference sequence). The CDR3 has 15 amino acids. The CDR3 loop reads CASSLSSESTDTQYF. The CDR3 region has the DNA TGTGCCAGCAGCTTGTCTAGCGAGAGCACAGATACGCAGTATTTT.

The chain has TRBV7-2 and TRBJ2-3; unclear D gene. Germline loops: CDR1 SGHTA, CDR2 FQGNSA. With 1 base removed from V and 4 bases from J, the gap between germline ends came to 3 bases. The CDR3 has 12 residues. The CDR3 region has the DNA TGTGCCAGCAGCTTAGAGGCAGATACGCAGTATTTT. Residues: CASSLEADTQYF.

The genes are TRBV20-1 and TRBJ2-3; a possible D gene is TRBD1 (5 bases). Per germline, CDR1 DFQATT and CDR2 SNEGSKA (reference sequence). V was trimmed by 8 bases and J by 4 bases, leaving 19 bases between them. The CDR3 extends over 14 amino acids. The CDR3 region is CSSSGLGAPDTQYF. The CDR3 region has the DNA TGCAGTTCCTCCGGTTTAGGGGCTCCAGATACGCAGTATTTT.

This clonotype appeared once. This chain joins TRBV7-8 and TRBJ2-6; either TRBD1 or TRBD2 may supply D (6 bases each). The V end was cut by 5 bases, the J end by 2 bases, with 10 bases between. Germline values: CDR1 SGHVS, CDR2 FQNEAQ. The CDR3 extends over 15 amino acids. The CDR3 sequence is CASSRRGPGANVLTF. The DNA for the CDR3 is TGTGCCAGCAGCCGCCGGGGGCCTGGGGCCAACGTCCTGACTTTC.

This rearrangement joins TRBV7-9 to TRBJ2-5, with 7 bases lining up with TRBD2. The V and J ends lost 2 bases and 4 bases, in that order; junction bases with no gene match: 7. The CDR3 contains 15 residues. CDR1 and CDR2 (germline): SEHNR, FQNEAQ (reference sequence). Here the CDR3 reads CASSLSGLVPETQYF. CDR3 bases: TGTGCCAGCAGCTTATCCGGACTAGTCCCAGAGACCCAGTACTTC.

This clonotype has only a few counts. This CDR3 is CASSLTPWDRAHEQYF. The CDR3 nucleotides read TGTGCCAGCAGTTTGACCCCGTGGGACAGGGCCCACGAGCAGTACTTC. The chain recombines TRBV27 with TRBJ2-7; the match to TRBD1 covers 9 bases. The ends lost 3 bases at V and 5 bases at J; junction bases unmatched: 11. This CDR3 has 16 amino acids. Germline V gene lookup returns CDR1 MNHEY and CDR2 SMNVEV (reference sequence).

The rearrangement uses TRBV10-1 and TRBJ2-3; D possibly corresponds to TRBD1 (5 bases). V gave up 3 bases and J gave up 4 bases, with 14 bases separating them. Germline-derived CDR1 and CDR2 are WNHNN and SYGVQD (reference sequence). The CDR3 totals 15 residues. The CDR3 region is CASSEAKGLADTQYF. CDR3 DNA sequence: TGCGCCAGCAGTGAAGCCAAGGGGCTGGCAGATACGCAGTATTTT.

V usage is TRBV6-1 and J usage is TRBJ1-1; D gene uncertain. This CDR3 has 12 amino acids. Trimming shortened V by 7 bases and J by 4 bases, and 10 bases separated the two germline ends. Looked up from germline, CDR1 is MNHNS and CDR2 is SASEGT. Here the CDR3 reads CASTFIGTEAFF. CDR3 nucleotide sequence: TGTGCCAGCACCTTCATAGGCACTGAAGCTTTCTTT.

This chain joins TRBV25-1 and TRBJ1-1; unclear D gene. The CDR3 extends over 11 amino acids. Germline V lookup: CDR1 MGHDK, CDR2 SYGVNS. The V and J ends lost 2 bases and 11 bases respectively, with 9 bases between them. For the CDR3, the DNA is TGTGCCAGCAGTGAACTAGGGCGGGCTTTCTTT. Amino acid sequence: CASSELGRAFF.

This clonotype occurred a few times. The J gene is TRBJ2-5, the V gene TRBV6-1; TRBD1 matches at 8 bases. Germline V CDR1 and CDR2: MNHNS, SASEGT. CDR3 length: 14 amino acids. Trimming at V came to 5 bases and at J to 4 bases, leaving 6 bases not matched to a gene. CDR3 DNA: TGTGCCAGCAGTAGGACAGGGAACGGAGAGACCCAGTACTTC. This gives the protein CASSRTGNGETQYF.

The J gene is TRBJ2-3, the V gene TRBV24-1; 12 nucleotides match TRBD2. Germline lookup yields CDR1 KGHDR and CDR2 SFDVKD. The CDR3 consists of 15 residues. The J segment lost 4 bases and the V segment lost 5 bases, leaving 3 bases of the junction unmatched. The CDR3 loop reads CATSGLAGESDTQYF. In DNA, the CDR3 is TGTGCCACCAGTGGACTAGCGGGGGAATCAGATACGCAGTATTTT.

This chain links TRBV11-2 with TRBJ1-2, with D possibly matching TRBD1 (5 bases). The germline V and J ends were trimmed by 6 bases and 4 bases, with 12 bases remaining between them. The CDR3 consists of 13 residues. The germline V gene encodes CDR1 SGHAT and CDR2 FQNNGV. This chain's CDR3 is CASRGGGAYGYTF. In DNA, the CDR3 is TGTGCCAGCAGGGGCGGGGGAGCCTATGGCTACACCTTC. Combining the CDR3 with reference TRBV11-2 and TRBJ1-2 gives the whole variable domain EAGVAQSPRYKIIEKRQSVAFWCNPISGHATLYWYQQILGQGPKLLIQFQNNGVVDDSQLPKDRFSAERLKGVDSTLKIQPAKLEDSAVYLCASRGGGAYGYTFGSGTRLTVV.

The V and J genes are TRBV19 and TRBJ1-5; D may be TRBD1 (5 bases). Germline V gene sequence: CDR1 LNHDA, CDR2 SQIVND (reference sequence). The length of the CDR3 is 14 residues. Trimming cost V 6 bases and J 1 base, with 10 bases left between them. The CDR3 DNA reads as TGTGCCAGTAGCCAGGGTTTGAGCAATCAGCCCCAGCATTTT. It codes for CASSQGLSNQPQHF.